This record covers a single T cell receptor (beta chain). These data are taken from a study of blood T cells in healthy people across ages. Study details: Per two T cells, template switching captured roughly one barcoded beta molecule.

Alongside a J-beta primer mix, a sample-barcoded 5' primer served in a second PCR lasting roughly 7 to 11 cycles. Each cDNA molecule was tagged by a template-switch adaptor with 12 random nucleotides. From the 5' RACE reads, TCRdb called clonotypes with MiXCR, one entry per CDR3 protein. The repertoire holds some 900,000 distinct CDR3 sequences, with approximately 49% as singletons. V was cut by 5 bases and J by 6 bases, with 10 bases left in between. This CDR3 has 13 amino acids. Germline V gives CDR1 LNHDA, CDR2 SQIVND (reference sequence). The receptor comes from a man aged 30 to 45 in good health. The J gene is TRBJ2-2, the V gene TRBV19; D uncertain. The sequencing input was blood. DNA of the CDR3: TGTGCCAGTAGTCCTGAAGGGTCCGGGGAGCTGTTTTTT. Residues: CASSPEGSGELFF.